The 21 T cell receptor beta chains in this list originate from one sample, sequenced in a study of technical replicates of blood from a handful of donors (dated by TCRdb to 2017 to 2019). The library was built by means of the immunoSEQ multiplex PCR assay. TCRdb limited this immuneACCESS table to in-frame rearrangements with V and J called. A share of clones is missing; checked studies link under half to unresolved V genes, and the rest is unexplained. The sample table records some 78,000 clones; just under 95% of these occur just once. The top ten hold about 0.37% of the sample. What was sequenced was T cells isolated from PBMCs. Receptors were obtained from a human donor in good health.

The rearrangement joins TRBV30 to TRBJ1-4, with 8 positions matching TRBD1. The CDR3 sequence is 14 residues long. Germline CDR1 GTSNPN, CDR2 SVGIG (reference sequence). V was clipped by 1 base and J by 8 bases; unmatched bases: 6. In DNA, the CDR3 is TGTGCCTGGAGTGCCGACAGGGGAAAGGAAAAACTGTTTTTT. It is translated as CAWSADRGKEKLFF.

The chain uses TRBV13 and TRBJ1-1; the match to TRBD1 covers 9 bases. The V and J ends lost 5 bases and 5 bases, in that order; junction bases with no gene match: 3. CDR1 and CDR2 (germline): PRHDT, FYEKMQ (reference sequence). The CDR3 runs 13 residues. The CDR3 here is CASSQDRGTEAFF. The CDR3 DNA is TGTGCCAGCAGCCAAGACAGGGGGACTGAAGCTTTCTTT.

V gene TRBV5-1 combines with J gene TRBJ2-1, with D perhaps matching TRBD2 (6 bases). Between the trimmed V and J ends, which lost 3 bases and 5 bases, there was a span of 18 bases. The CDR3 spans 16 residues. The germline gives CDR1 SGHRS, CDR2 YFSETQ. The CDR3 is CASSSGPGLINNEQFF. The CDR3 DNA reads TGCGCCAGCAGCTCGGGACCGGGACTGATAAACAATGAGCAGTTCTTC.

The chain couples TRBV9 to TRBJ2-3, with 8 nucleotides matching TRBD2. This CDR3 is 14 amino acids long. V lost 0 bases, J lost 6 bases, and 3 bases stayed unmatched. Germline lookup yields CDR1 SGDLS and CDR2 YYNGEE. The CDR3 loop reads CASSVGGGRDTQYF. DNA for the CDR3: TGTGCCAGCAGCGTAGGCGGCGGGAGGGATACGCAGTATTTT.

The chain recombines TRBV7-2 with TRBJ1-1, with D perhaps TRBD1 (5 bases). Germline assignment: CDR1 SGHTA and CDR2 FQGNSA. The CDR3 totals 14 residues. Between the trimmed V and J ends, which lost 3 bases and 3 bases, there was a span of 11 bases. The chain's CDR3 is CASSFGGLDTEAFF. CDR3 in DNA: TGTGCCAGCAGCTTCGGGGGGTTGGACACTGAAGCTTTCTTT. The whole variable domain, filled in from reference TRBV7-2 and TRBJ1-1, reads GAGVSQSPSNKVTEKGKDVELRCDPISGHTALYWYRQSLGQGLEFLIYFQGNSAPDKSGLPSDRFSAERTGGSVSTLTIQRTQQEDSAVYLCASSFGGLDTEAFFGQGTRLTVV.

This clone came up once. This chain connects TRBV7-9 to TRBJ1-4; D remains ambiguous. The germline V gene encodes CDR1 SEHNR and CDR2 FQNEAQ (reference sequence). CDR3 length: 17 amino acids. Trimming pared 1 base from V and 2 bases from J, leaving 14 bases between. The CDR3 sequence is CASSLVLALWTNEKLFF. CDR3 sequence (DNA): TGTGCCAGCAGCTTAGTCTTAGCCTTATGGACTAATGAAAAACTGTTTTTT.

The chain couples TRBV4-2 to TRBJ2-5; TRBD1 agrees at 10 bases. V lost 4 bases and J lost 2; bases outside the gene matches: 10. This CDR3 spans 17 amino acids. In germline, CDR1 is LGHNA, CDR2 YNFKEQ. The CDR3 nucleotides read TGTGCCAGCAGCCTTAAGGGACAGGGGACACCACAAGAGACCCAGTACTTC. Protein: CASSLKGQGTPQETQYF.

This chain uses TRBV30 with TRBJ2-7; 8 bases are a match to TRBD1. Per germline, CDR1 GTSNPN and CDR2 SVGIG (reference sequence). Losses at the gene ends were 1 base for V and 2 bases for J; bases not matched to a gene: 4. This CDR3 region has 14 residues. Written as DNA, the CDR3 is TGTGCCTGGAGTGCAGACAGGGGTCCCTACGAGCAGTACTTC. Translated: CAWSADRGPYEQYF.

The V gene is TRBV9, the J gene TRBJ1-3; maybe TRBD1 (5 bases). This CDR3 has 15 residues. V was cut by 8 bases and J by 1 base, with 16 bases left in between. CDR1 SGDLS and CDR2 YYNGEE come from the germline V gene. CDR3 loop: CASNSGLLSGNTIYF. CDR3 DNA sequence: TGTGCCAGTAACTCAGGGTTATTATCTGGAAACACCATATATTTT.

This sequence joins TRBV6-6 and TRBJ1-5, with a weak D call TRBD1 (5 bases). Germline V CDR1 and CDR2: MNHNY, SVGAGI (reference sequence). The CDR3 loop spans 13 amino acids. The ends were cut back, 7 bases at V and 7 bases at J, with 14 bases in the middle. The CDR3 DNA reads TGTGCCAGCACCCCCGACAGTTGGCAGCCCCAGCATTTT. It is translated as CASTPDSWQPQHF.

The rearrangement uses TRBV21-1 and TRBJ1-2. TRBV21-1 is flagged as a pseudogene. The CDR3 contains 11 residues. The CDR3 DNA reads TGTGCAAAGGAGGGGTACTATGGCTACACCTTC. This encodes CAKEGYYGYTF.

J is TRBJ2-7 and V is TRBV27; D unresolved. The length of the CDR3 is 11 residues. Trimming stripped 4 bases from V and 3 bases from J, with 4 bases between. Germline CDR1 reads MNHEY; CDR2 reads SMNVEV (reference sequence). CDR3 loop: CASSSYYEQYF. The DNA for the CDR3 is TGTGCCAGCAGTTCCTACTACGAGCAGTACTTC.

This clone came up once. This chain connects TRBV6-5 to TRBJ2-7; 8 bases are shared with TRBD1. The CDR3 length is 14 residues. CDR1 and CDR2 (germline): MNHEY, SVGAGI. V lost 6 bases to trimming and J lost 3 bases; unmatched junction nucleotides: 7. The CDR3, as DNA: TGTGCCAGCAGCTCCGGGACAGGAAACTACGAGCAGTACTTC. Translating gives CASSSGTGNYEQYF.

V usage is TRBV7-9 and J usage is TRBJ2-1; 7 bases line up with TRBD2. Trimming removed 5 bases from V and 4 bases from J; junction bases left unmatched: 8. CDR1 and CDR2 (germline): SEHNR, FQNEAQ (reference sequence). This CDR3 is 15 amino acids long. Written as DNA, the CDR3 is TGTGCCAGCAGCCATAAGCGGGGTGGTTACAATGAGCAGTTCTTC. It translates to CASSHKRGGYNEQFF.

The chain uses TRBV28 and TRBJ2-5; no clear D. V lost 2 bases and J lost 5, with 9 bases in between. CDR3 length equals 13 residues. Germline CDR1 MDHEN, CDR2 SYDVKM. The CDR3 DNA reads as TGTGCCAGCAGTTTAACTTTAGTGGAGACCCAGTACTTC. Its protein is CASSLTLVETQYF. The entire variable domain, with the rest obtained from reference TRBV28 and TRBJ2-5, is as follows: DVKVTQSSRYLVKRTGEKVFLECVQDMDHENMFWYRQDPGLGLRLIYFSYDVKMKEKGDIPEGYSVSREKKERFSLILESASTNQTSMYLCASSLTLVETQYFGPGTRLLVL.

The V call is TRBV30, the J call TRBJ2-7; D gene uncertain. CDR1 GTSNPN and CDR2 SVGIG come from the germline V gene (reference sequence). The CDR3 contains 14 residues. The V gene lost 0 bases and the J gene lost 2 bases, with 11 bases spanning the gap. This CDR3 reads CAWSVRTDTYEQYF. The CDR3 DNA sequence: TGTGCCTGGAGTGTACGAACTGACACCTACGAGCAGTACTTC.

This chain links TRBV27 with TRBJ1-5; TRBD1 agrees at 7 bases. After removal of 0 bases from V and 3 bases from J, the junction contained 5 bases not matched to a gene. CDR3 size: 16 residues. Germline V gene sequence: CDR1 MNHEY, CDR2 SMNVEV (reference sequence). CDR3 sequence: CASSLSQGDLNQPQHF. Written as DNA, the CDR3 is TGTGCCAGCAGTTTATCCCAGGGGGATCTCAATCAGCCCCAGCATTTT.

The V call is TRBV19, the J call TRBJ2-5; D is uncertain. This CDR3 has 13 residues. Germline loops: CDR1 LNHDA, CDR2 SQIVND (reference sequence). Trimming stripped 4 bases from V and 0 bases from J, with 6 bases between. CDR3 residues: CASSTVYQETQYF. In nucleotides, the CDR3 is TGTGCCAGTAGTACCGTCTACCAAGAGACCCAGTACTTC.

The J gene is TRBJ2-5, the V gene TRBV9; 9 nucleotides match TRBD1. The CDR3 consists of 15 residues. Unmatched junction bases numbered 7, after V lost 2 bases and J lost 5 bases. The germline V gene encodes CDR1 SGDLS and CDR2 YYNGEE. CDR3 residues: CASSVTGGLVETQYF. CDR3 nucleotide sequence: TGTGCCAGCAGCGTTACAGGGGGCTTAGTCGAGACCCAGTACTTC.

This chain links TRBV19 with TRBJ2-7; 7 bases align to TRBD1. Unmatched junction bases numbered 11, after V lost 6 bases and J lost 3 bases. This CDR3 is 15 amino acids long. Per germline, CDR1 LNHDA and CDR2 SQIVND (reference sequence). The CDR3 DNA follows: TGTGCCAGTAGGAACTCCCGGGACAGCGGCTACGAGCAGTACTTC. Protein product: CASRNSRDSGYEQYF.

The gene calls are TRBV20-1 and TRBJ2-1, with D unclear. This CDR3 is built from 11 residues. The V end lost 6 bases, the J end lost 7 bases, and 10 bases lay between the germline ends. The germline gives CDR1 DFQATT, CDR2 SNEGSKA (reference sequence). CDR3 DNA sequence: TGCAGTGCCACTAAGAGGAATGAGCAGTTCTTC. It codes for CSATKRNEQFF.